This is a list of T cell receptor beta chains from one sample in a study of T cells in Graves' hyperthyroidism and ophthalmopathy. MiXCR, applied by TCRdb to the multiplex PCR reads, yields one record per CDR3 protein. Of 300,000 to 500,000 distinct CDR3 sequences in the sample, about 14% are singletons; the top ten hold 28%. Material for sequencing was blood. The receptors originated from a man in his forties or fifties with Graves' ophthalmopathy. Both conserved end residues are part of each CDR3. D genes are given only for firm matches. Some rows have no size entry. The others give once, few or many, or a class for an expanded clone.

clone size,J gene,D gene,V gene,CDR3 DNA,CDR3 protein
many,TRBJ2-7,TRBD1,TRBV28,TGTGCCAGCAGTGCACCAGGACCGGGACAGGTCCCCTCCTACGAGCAGTACTTC,CASSAPGPGQVPSYEQYF
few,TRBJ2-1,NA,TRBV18,TGTGCCAGCTCACCAATTCCCAACAATGAGCAGTTCTTC,CASSPIPNNEQFF
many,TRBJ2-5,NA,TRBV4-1,TGCGCCAGCAGCCAAGGATGGGCAGGCATCCAAGAGACCCAGTACTTC,CASSQGWAGIQETQYF
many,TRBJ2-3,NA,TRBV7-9,TGTGCCAGCAGCTCCACGGAAAGCACAGATACGCAGTATTTT,CASSSTESTDTQYF
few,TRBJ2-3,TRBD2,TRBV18,TGTGCCAGCTCACCACTCACGGGAGGCACCACAGATACGCAGTATTTT,CASSPLTGGTTDTQYF
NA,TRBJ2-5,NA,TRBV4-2,TGTGCCAGCAGCTCTAGCACTCAGGAGACCCAGTACTTC,CASSSSTQETQYF
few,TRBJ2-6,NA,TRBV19,TGTGCCAGTAGTAGCTCGGGGGTCTCTGGGGCCAACGTCCTGACTTTC,CASSSSGVSGANVLTF
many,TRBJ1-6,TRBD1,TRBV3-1,TGTGCCAGCAGCCTCAAGGGACAGGGGAGACCCCTCCACTTT,CASSLKGQGRPLHF
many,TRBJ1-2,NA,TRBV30,TGTGCCTGGAGTGGAGTCATTGAAGCTAACTATGGCTACACCTTC,CAWSGVIEANYGYTF
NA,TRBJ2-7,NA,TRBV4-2,TGTGCCAGCAGCCAAGGATCAGCAGCGGACTCCTACGAGCAGTACTTC,CASSQGSAADSYEQYF
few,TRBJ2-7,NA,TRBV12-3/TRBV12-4,TGTGCCAGCAGTCCCCGAACAGGAGAGGGTTACGAGCAGTACTTC,CASSPRTGEGYEQYF
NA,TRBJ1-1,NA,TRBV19,TGTGCCGCCTCTAGGAGGCAGGGGAACACTGAAGCTTTCTTT,CAASRRQGNTEAFF
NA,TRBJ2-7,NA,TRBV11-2,TGTGCCAGCAGGAGAGGTCCCTACGAGCAGTACTTC,CASRRGPYEQYF
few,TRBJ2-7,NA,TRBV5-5,TGTGCCAGCAGGCAAGGGACTCAAACCTACGAGCAGTACTTC,CASRQGTQTYEQYF
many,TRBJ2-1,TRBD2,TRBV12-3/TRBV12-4,TGTGCCAGCACCACTAGCGGGAGGGCCGAGGAGCAGTTCTTC,CASTTSGRAEEQFF
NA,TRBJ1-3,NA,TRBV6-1,TGTGCCAGCAGGAAGACAGGCCGCTCTGGAAACACCATATATTTT,CASRKTGRSGNTIYF
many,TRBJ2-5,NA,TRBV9,TGTGCCAGCAGCGTTAAATATGGAGAGACCCAGTACTTC,CASSVKYGETQYF
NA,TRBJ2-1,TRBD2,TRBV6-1,TGTGCCAGTAGCCACTCTAGCGGGGGCTACAATGAGCAGTTCTTC,CASSHSSGGYNEQFF
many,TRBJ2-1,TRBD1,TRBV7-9,TGTGCCAGCAGCCAGGGACAGGGGATTCACAATGAGCAGTTCTTC,CASSQGQGIHNEQFF
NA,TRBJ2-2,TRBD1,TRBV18,TGTGCCAGCTCAGCCCGACAGGGGGACACCGGGGAGCTGTTTTTT,CASSARQGDTGELFF
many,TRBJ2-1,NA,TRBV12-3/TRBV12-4,TGTGCCAGCAGTCCCCCGGTTAACAATGAGCAGTTCTTC,CASSPPVNNEQFF
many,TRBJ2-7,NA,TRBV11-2,TGTGCCAGCAGCCACATATTCGAGCAGTACTTC,CASSHIFEQYF
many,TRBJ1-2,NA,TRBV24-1,TGTGCCACCAGTGATACCGGGACGGGTAACTATGGCTACACCTTC,CATSDTGTGNYGYTF
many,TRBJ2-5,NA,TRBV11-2,TGTGCCAGCAGCTATCTCAGGGAGACCCAGTACTTC,CASSYLRETQYF
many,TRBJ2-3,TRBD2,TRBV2,TGTGCCAGCAGTGGGGAACTAGCGGGAGGAACAGATACGCAGTATTTT,CASSGELAGGTDTQYF
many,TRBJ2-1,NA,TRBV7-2,TGTGCCAGCAGCCCTATCAATGAGCAGTTCTTC,CASSPINEQFF
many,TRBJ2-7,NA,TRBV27,TGTGCCACCAAACTTCCAGGGATGAGGGATTCCGAGCAGTACTTC,CATKLPGMRDSEQYF
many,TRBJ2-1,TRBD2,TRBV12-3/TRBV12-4,TGTGCCAGCAGTCCTCGGGTGCGTAGCGGGAGAGGTAATGAGCAGTTCTTC,CASSPRVRSGRGNEQFF
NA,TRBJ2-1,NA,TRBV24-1,TGTGCCACCAGTGACCGAACAAGGACCGGTGGTATCTACAATGAGCAGTTCTTC,CATSDRTRTGGIYNEQFF
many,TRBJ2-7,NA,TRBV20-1,TGCAGTGCTAGAAAGGCCGGGGATGGCGAGCAGTACTTC,CSARKAGDGEQYF
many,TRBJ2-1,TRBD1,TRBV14,TGTGCCAGCAGCCTTAGACAGGGGGGTGAGCAGTTCTTC,CASSLRQGGEQFF
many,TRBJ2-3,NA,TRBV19,TGTGCCAGTAGTAATGGCGGAGTCACAGATACGCAGTATTTT,CASSNGGVTDTQYF
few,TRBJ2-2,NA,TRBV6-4,TGTGCCAGCCAGGGAGAGTCGAACACCGGGGAGCTGTTTTTT,CASQGESNTGELFF
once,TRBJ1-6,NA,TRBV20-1,TGCAGTGTCAACCCTGGCAGATATAATTCACCCCTCCACTTT,CSVNPGRYNSPLHF
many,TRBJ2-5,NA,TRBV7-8,TGTGCCAGCAGCTTAGCAGGGGCCCTTTTGGGGACCCAGTACTTC,CASSLAGALLGTQYF
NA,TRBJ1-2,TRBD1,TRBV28,TGTGCCAGCGCCCCGGGACAGGGAGGTGGCTACACCTTC,CASAPGQGGGYTF
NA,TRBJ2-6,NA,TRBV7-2,TGCGCCAGCAGCCAAGATGGTGGGGCCAACGTCCTGACTTTC,CASSQDGGANVLTF
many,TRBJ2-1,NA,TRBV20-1,TGCAGTGCCAACCCCGGCGCAGGCCGCTCCTACAATGAGCAGTTCTTC,CSANPGAGRSYNEQFF
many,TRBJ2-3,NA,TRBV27,TGTGCCAGCAGTTTATTTAGTACAGTGAGGGGCACAGATACGCAGTATTTT,CASSLFSTVRGTDTQYF
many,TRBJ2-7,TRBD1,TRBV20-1,TGCAGTGCCCGGGCACAGGGGCTCTACGAGCAGTACTTC,CSARAQGLYEQYF
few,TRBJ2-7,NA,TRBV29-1,TGCAGCGTTGAAACAGGGATCTACGAGCAGTACTTC,CSVETGIYEQYF
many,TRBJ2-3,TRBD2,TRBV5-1,TGCGCCAGCAGCTTAGGCCTAGCGGGCGTCCATAGCACAGATACGCAGTATTTT,CASSLGLAGVHSTDTQYF
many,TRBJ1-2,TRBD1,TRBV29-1,TGCAGCGGTACAGGGGCGACGGCCCTTAATGGCTACACCTTC,CSGTGATALNGYTF
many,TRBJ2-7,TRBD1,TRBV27,TGTGCCAGCAGTCTCTATTCAGGGACAGGGGTCTCCTACGAGCAGTACTTC,CASSLYSGTGVSYEQYF
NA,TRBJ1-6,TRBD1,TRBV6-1,TGTGCCAGCAGTACAGGGGTCCGGGTTAATTCACCCCTCCACTTT,CASSTGVRVNSPLHF
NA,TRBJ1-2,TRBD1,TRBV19,TGTGCCAGTAACTACGGACAGGATTCGGGGTATGGCTACACCTTC,CASNYGQDSGYGYTF
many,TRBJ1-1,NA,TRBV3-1,TGTGCCAGCAGCATCTCGACGGGGGGCACTGAAGCTTTCTTT,CASSISTGGTEAFF
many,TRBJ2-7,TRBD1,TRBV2,TGTGCCAGCAGTGGACAGGGTCGCTACGAGCAGTACTTC,CASSGQGRYEQYF
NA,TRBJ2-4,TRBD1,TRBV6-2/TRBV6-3,TGTGCCAGCAGTTACGCGAGGGGACAGGGGGCGAGCAAAAACATTCAGTACTTC,CASSYARGQGASKNIQYF
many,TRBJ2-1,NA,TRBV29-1,TGCAGCGCCGCCCGGGGGACAAACTCCTACAATGAGCAGTTCTTC,CSAARGTNSYNEQFF